This entry concerns a single TCR beta chain. Clones were read by immunoSEQ multiplex PCR, and TCRdb kept only the in-frame ones, dropping some. The sample has around 71,000 clones, roughly 85% seen once. The data derive from a study of T cell responses to AZD1222 COVID-19 vaccine. Sample: peripheral blood, taken on day 0 of AZD1222 vaccination. The sequence came from an adult in good health.

The CDR3 nucleotides are TGCGCCAGCAGCCATGATCGGTCTGGAGGAGGCTACACCTTC. It codes for CASSHDRSGGGYTF. V and J are TRBV4-3 and TRBJ1-2; D call uncertain. CDR1 LGHNA and CDR2 YSLEER come from the germline V gene. The CDR3 is 14 amino acids. Trimming took off 3 bases at V and 8 bases at J, with 16 bases between the two ends.